This entry lists 13 T cell receptor beta chains sequenced from one sample in a study of T cells in Graves' hyperthyroidism and ophthalmopathy. The CDR3 regions of TCR beta were amplified from RNA transcripts. TCR CDR3 regions were first amplified by RT-PCR with HTBI primers. TCRdb passed the multiplex PCR reads through MiXCR, listing each CDR3 protein once. The table records 470,000 or so distinct CDR3 sequences, roughly 20% of them present only once. The specimen was blood. Every receptor here comes from a man between 18 and 35 years old with Graves' hyperthyroidism.

This clonotype was recorded at least ten times. This chain connects TRBV6-1 to TRBJ2-5; TRBD2 matches 7 bases. Trimming at V came to 3 bases and at J to 5 bases, leaving 9 bases not matched to a gene. Per the germline V gene, CDR1 is MNHNS and CDR2 is SASEGT. The CDR3 spans 15 residues. The CDR3 DNA reads as TGTGCCAGCAGTGAGAACCGGGGGGTCGGTGAGACCCAGTACTTC. This sequence encodes CASSENRGVGETQYF.

This clonotype was counted many times. The rearrangement uses TRBV6-1 and TRBJ1-5; D ambiguous. CDR1 is MNHNS, CDR2 SASEGT, per germline. V gave up 6 bases and J gave up 6 bases, with 15 bases separating them. CDR3 length: 14 amino acids. The CDR3 sequence: CASRPRIQSQPQHF. The DNA of the CDR3 is TGTGCCAGCAGGCCTAGAATCCAGTCTCAGCCCCAGCATTTT.

This clonotype was counted ten times or more. The genes are TRBV11-3 and TRBJ1-5; no firm D call. Between the trimmed V and J ends, which lost 3 bases and 9 bases, there was a span of 18 bases. Germline assignment: CDR1 SGHNT and CDR2 YENEEA. This CDR3 has 15 amino acids. This CDR3 is CASSFQDSPILPQHF. DNA of the CDR3: TGTGCCAGCAGCTTCCAGGACTCTCCAATATTGCCCCAGCATTTT. Complete variable domain (other parts from reference TRBV11-3 and TRBJ1-5): EAGVVQSPRYKIIEKKQPVAFWCNPISGHNTLYWYLQNLGQGPELLIRYENEEAVDDSQLPKDRFSAERLKGVDSTLKIQPAELGDSAVYLCASSFQDSPILPQHFGDGTRLSIL.

This clonotype was detected many times. The V gene is TRBV7-6, the J gene TRBJ2-5; a weak D match, TRBD1 (6 bases). This CDR3 is built from 13 residues. V shed 4 bases and J shed 3 bases, with 9 bases lying between them. From germline, CDR1 is SGHVS and CDR2 FNYEAQ. The CDR3 is CASSSRQEETQYF. DNA of the CDR3: TGTGCCAGCAGCTCCCGACAGGAAGAGACCCAGTACTTC.

The CDR3 reads CASSYSEGNYGYTF. The CDR3 bases are TGTGCCAGCAGTTACTCAGAGGGGAACTATGGCTACACCTTC. This chain connects TRBV6-5 to TRBJ1-2, with D maybe TRBD1 (5 bases). The V gene lost 0 bases and the J gene lost 2 bases, with 7 bases spanning the gap. Germline V gives CDR1 MNHEY, CDR2 SVGAGI. The CDR3 is made up of 14 amino acids.

The chain links TRBV18 to TRBJ2-2; a weak D match, TRBD2 (6 bases). The CDR3 contains 15 residues. V was pared by 6 bases and J by 2 bases, with 13 bases between. Germline CDR1 and CDR2: KGHSH and LQKENI. The CDR3 protein is CASSKGLSNTGELFF. CDR3 nucleotides: TGTGCCAGCTCGAAGGGACTTTCAAACACCGGGGAGCTGTTTTTT.

The J gene is TRBJ1-2, the V gene TRBV28; D call uncertain. The CDR3 extends over 12 amino acids. Trimming removed 1 base from V and 6 bases from J, with 6 bases in between. Germline V gene lookup returns CDR1 MDHEN and CDR2 SYDVKM. The CDR3 protein is CASSLSIHGYTF. In DNA form, the CDR3 reads TGTGCCAGCAGTTTATCAATCCATGGCTACACCTTC.

The chain carries TRBV6-1 and TRBJ2-7, with D perhaps TRBD1 (6 bases). Between the trimmed V and J ends, which lost 6 bases and 6 bases, there was a span of 12 bases. The V gene's germline CDR1 is MNHNS and CDR2 SASEGT. This CDR3 is built from 12 residues. Here the CDR3 reads CASRRLGGEQYF. CDR3 sequence (DNA): TGTGCCAGCAGGCGGCTAGGGGGCGAGCAGTACTTC.

This clonotype has a count of ten or more. This sequence may be a read error, since a much larger clone differs from it by one base. The chain employs TRBV7-8 and TRBJ1-1; no definite D call. This CDR3 region has 11 residues. V lost 2 bases to trimming and J lost 6 bases, with 4 bases between them. Germline V gives CDR1 SGHVS, CDR2 FQNEAQ. The CDR3 DNA sequence: TGTGCCAGCAGCTTATCGGCTGAAGCTTTCTTT. Protein product: CASSLSAEAFF.

There are many counts of this clonotype. The chain joins TRBV27 to TRBJ2-7, with 7 bases that match TRBD1. V lost 5 bases and J lost 2; bases outside the gene matches: 6. This CDR3 has 14 amino acids. CDR1 and CDR2 from the germline V gene are MNHEY and SMNVEV (reference sequence). The CDR3 region has the DNA TGTGCCAGCAGTCCGACAGGGTTCACCTACGAGCAGTACTTC. It translates to CASSPTGFTYEQYF.

V usage is TRBV12-3 or TRBV12-4 and J usage is TRBJ1-1; a possible D gene is TRBD1 (6 bases). V lost 8 bases and J 4 bases, leaving 11 bases between the germline ends. The CDR3 is made up of 12 amino acids. CDR3 DNA: TGTGCCAGCTTCGACAGGATCACTGAAGCTTTCTTT. This gives the protein CASFDRITEAFF.

This chain links TRBV6-2 or TRBV6-3 with TRBJ1-2; possible D gene TRBD1, 5 bases. With 5 bases removed from V and 4 bases from J, the gap between germline ends came to 14 bases. Germline assignment: CDR1 MNHEY and CDR2 SVGEGT. This CDR3 contains 14 residues. In DNA, the CDR3 is TGTGCCAGCAGTGCCTCCGGGGGGGGCTATGGCTACACCTTC. This gives the protein CASSASGGGYGYTF.

The chain links TRBV15 to TRBJ2-7, with a weak D call TRBD2 (6 bases). The V and J ends lost 0 bases and 7 bases respectively, with 10 bases between them. Looked up from germline, CDR1 is LNHNV and CDR2 is YYDKDF (reference sequence). The CDR3 length is 13 residues. CDR3 nucleotide sequence: TGTGCCACCAGCAGAGACCTAGGGAGGGAGCAGTACTTC. Residues: CATSRDLGREQYF.